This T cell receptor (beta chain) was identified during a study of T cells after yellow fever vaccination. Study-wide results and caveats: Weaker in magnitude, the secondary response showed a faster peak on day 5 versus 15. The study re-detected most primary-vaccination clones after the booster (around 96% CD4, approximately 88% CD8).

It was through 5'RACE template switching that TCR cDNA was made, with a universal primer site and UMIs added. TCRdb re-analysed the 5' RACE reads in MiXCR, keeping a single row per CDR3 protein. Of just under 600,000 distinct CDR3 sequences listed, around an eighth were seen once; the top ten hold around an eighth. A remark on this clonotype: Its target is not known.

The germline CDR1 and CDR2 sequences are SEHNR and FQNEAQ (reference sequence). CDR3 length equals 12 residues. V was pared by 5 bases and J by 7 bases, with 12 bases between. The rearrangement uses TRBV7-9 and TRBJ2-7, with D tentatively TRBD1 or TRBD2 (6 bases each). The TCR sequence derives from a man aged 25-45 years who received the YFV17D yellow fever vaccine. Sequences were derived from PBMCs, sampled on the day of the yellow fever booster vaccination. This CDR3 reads CASSRGPSEQYF. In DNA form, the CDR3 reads TGTGCCAGCAGCCGGGGGCCCTCTGAGCAGTACTTC. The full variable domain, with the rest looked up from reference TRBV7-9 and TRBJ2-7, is DTGVSQNPRHKITKRGQNVTFRCDPISEHNRLYWYRQTLGQGPEFLTYFQNEAQLEKSRLLSDRFSAERPKGSFSTLEIQRTEQGDSAMYLCASSRGPSEQYFGPGTRLTVT.